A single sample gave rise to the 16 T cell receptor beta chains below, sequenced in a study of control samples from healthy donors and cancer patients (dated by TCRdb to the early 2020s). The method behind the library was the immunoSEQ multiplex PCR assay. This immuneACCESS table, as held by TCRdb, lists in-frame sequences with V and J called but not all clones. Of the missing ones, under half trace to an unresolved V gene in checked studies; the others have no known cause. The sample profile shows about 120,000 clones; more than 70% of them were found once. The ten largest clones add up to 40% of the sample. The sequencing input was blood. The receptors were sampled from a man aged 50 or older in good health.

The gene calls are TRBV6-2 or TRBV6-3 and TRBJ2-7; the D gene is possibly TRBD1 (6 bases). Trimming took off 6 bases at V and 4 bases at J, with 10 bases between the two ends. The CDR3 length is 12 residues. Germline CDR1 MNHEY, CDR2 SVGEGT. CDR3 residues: CASSRGIYEQYF. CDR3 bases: TGTGCCAGCAGCAGGGGTATTTACGAGCAGTACTTC.

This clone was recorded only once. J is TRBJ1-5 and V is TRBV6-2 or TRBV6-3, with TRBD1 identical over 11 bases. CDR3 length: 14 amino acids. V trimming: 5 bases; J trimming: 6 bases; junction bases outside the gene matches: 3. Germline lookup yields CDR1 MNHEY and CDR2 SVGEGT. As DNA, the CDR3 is TGTGCCAGCAGTCTGGACAGGGGGCCTCAGCCCCAGCATTTT. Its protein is CASSLDRGPQPQHF.

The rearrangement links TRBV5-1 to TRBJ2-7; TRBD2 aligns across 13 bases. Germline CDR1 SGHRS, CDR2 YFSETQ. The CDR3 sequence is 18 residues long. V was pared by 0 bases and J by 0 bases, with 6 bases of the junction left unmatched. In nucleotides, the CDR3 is TGCGCCAGCAGCTTGGCCGGGACTAGCGGGATGAGCTCCTACGAGCAGTACTTC. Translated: CASSLAGTSGMSSYEQYF.

CDR3 residues: CASSLETGHNSPLHF. In DNA form, the CDR3 reads TGCGCCAGCAGCTTGGAGACAGGCCATAATTCACCCCTCCACTTT. V and J are TRBV5-1 and TRBJ1-6, with D possibly being TRBD1 (6 bases). This CDR3 has 15 amino acids. Germline V gene lookup returns CDR1 SGHRS and CDR2 YFSETQ. Trimming left V 0 bases short and J 5 bases short, with 9 bases between.

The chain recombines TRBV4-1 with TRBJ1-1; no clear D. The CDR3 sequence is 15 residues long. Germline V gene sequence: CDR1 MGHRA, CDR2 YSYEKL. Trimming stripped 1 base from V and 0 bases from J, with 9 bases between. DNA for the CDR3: TGCGCCAGCAGCCAAGTACCAGACATGAACACTGAAGCTTTCTTT. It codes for CASSQVPDMNTEAFF.

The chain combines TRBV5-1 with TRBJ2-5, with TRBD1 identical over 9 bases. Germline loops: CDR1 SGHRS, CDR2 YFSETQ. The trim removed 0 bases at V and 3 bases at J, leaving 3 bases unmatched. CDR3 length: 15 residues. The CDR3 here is CASSLAGQGKETQYF. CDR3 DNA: TGCGCCAGCAGCTTGGCGGGACAGGGTAAAGAGACCCAGTACTTC.

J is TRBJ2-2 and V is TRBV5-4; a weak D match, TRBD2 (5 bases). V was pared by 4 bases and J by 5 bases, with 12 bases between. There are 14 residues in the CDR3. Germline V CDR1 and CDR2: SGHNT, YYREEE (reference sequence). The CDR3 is CASSPLRGTGELFF. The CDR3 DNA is TGTGCCAGCAGCCCCCTTCGGGGAACCGGGGAGCTGTTTTTT. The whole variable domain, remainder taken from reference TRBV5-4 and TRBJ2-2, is ETGVTQSPTHLIKTRGQQVTLRCSSQSGHNTVSWYQQALGQGPQFIFQYYREEENGRGNFPPRFSGLQFPNYSSELNVNALELDDSALYLCASSPLRGTGELFFGEGSRLTVL.

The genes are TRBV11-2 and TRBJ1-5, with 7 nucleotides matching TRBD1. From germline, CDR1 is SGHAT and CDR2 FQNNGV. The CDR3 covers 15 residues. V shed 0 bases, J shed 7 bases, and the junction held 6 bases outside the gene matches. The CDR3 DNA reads TGTGCCAGCAGCTTAGAGTCAGGGGGGCGACAGCCCCAGCATTTT. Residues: CASSLESGGRQPQHF.

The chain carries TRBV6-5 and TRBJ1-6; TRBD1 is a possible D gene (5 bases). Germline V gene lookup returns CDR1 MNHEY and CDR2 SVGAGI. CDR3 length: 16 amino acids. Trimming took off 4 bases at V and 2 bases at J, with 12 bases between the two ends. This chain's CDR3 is CASSSAGTAYNSPLHF. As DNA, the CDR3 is TGTGCCAGCAGTTCCGCCGGGACGGCCTATAATTCACCCCTCCACTTT.

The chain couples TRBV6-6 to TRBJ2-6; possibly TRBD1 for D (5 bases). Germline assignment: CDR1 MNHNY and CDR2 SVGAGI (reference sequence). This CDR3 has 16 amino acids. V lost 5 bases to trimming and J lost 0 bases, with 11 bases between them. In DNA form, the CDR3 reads TGTGCCAGCAGTCCGCAGGGTAGCTCTGGGGCCAACGTCCTGACTTTC. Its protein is CASSPQGSSGANVLTF.

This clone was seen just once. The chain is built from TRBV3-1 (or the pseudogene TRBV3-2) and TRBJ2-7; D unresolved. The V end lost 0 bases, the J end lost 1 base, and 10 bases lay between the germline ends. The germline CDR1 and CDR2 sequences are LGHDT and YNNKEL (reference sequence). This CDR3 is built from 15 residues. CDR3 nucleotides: TGTGCCAGCAGCCAAGAGTGGGCCCGGTCCTACGAGCAGTACTTC. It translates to CASSQEWARSYEQYF.

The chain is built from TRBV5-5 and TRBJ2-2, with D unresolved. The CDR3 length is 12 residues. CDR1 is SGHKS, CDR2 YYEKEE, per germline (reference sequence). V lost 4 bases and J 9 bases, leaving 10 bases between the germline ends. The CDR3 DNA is TGTGCCAGCAGCCACCCGGGTCGGGAGCTGTTTTTT. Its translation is CASSHPGRELFF.

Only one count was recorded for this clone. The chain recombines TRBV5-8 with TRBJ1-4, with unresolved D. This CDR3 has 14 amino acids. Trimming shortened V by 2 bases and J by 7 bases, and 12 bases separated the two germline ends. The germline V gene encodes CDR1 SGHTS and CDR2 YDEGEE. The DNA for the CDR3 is TGTGCCAGCAGCTTAGGGTTAAGGAGTGAAAAACTGTTTTTT. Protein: CASSLGLRSEKLFF. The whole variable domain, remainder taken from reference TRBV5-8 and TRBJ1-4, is EAGVTQSPTHLIKTRGQQATLRCSPISGHTSVYWYQQALGLGLQFLLWYDEGEERNRGNFPPRFSGRQFPNYSSELNVNALELEDSALYLCASSLGLRSEKLFFGSGTQLSVL.

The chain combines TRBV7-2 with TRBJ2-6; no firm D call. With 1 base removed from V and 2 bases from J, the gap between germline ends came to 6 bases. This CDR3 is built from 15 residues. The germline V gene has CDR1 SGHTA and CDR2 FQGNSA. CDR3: CASSLDSTGANVLTF. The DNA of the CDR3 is TGTGCCAGCAGCTTAGACAGCACTGGGGCCAACGTCCTGACTTTC.

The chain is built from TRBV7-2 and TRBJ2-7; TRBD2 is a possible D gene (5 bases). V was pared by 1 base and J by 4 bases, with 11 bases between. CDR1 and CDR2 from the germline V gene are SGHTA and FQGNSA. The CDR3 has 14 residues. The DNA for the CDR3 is TGTGCCAGCAGCTTAGACAGCGGTCCTTACGAGCAGTACTTC. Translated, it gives CASSLDSGPYEQYF.

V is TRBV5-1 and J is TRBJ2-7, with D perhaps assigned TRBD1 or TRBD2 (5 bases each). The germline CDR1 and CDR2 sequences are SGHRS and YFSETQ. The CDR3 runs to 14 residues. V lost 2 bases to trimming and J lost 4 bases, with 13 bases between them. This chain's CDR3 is CASSLTGTPYEQYF. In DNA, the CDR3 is TGCGCCAGCAGCTTAACCGGGACCCCATACGAGCAGTACTTC.